One sample yielded the 27 T cell receptor beta chains listed below, sequenced in a study of T cells expressing NK-cell markers. TCRdb re-analyzed the 5' RACE reads; it lists each CDR3 protein once, without DNA. The listing records about 120,000 distinct CDR3 sequences. The sequenced sample was blood T cells: a sorted CD56 or NKG2C T cell subset, CD4+ or CD8+ T cells, or bulk PBMC T cells (not recorded which). Every receptor here comes from a woman between 18 and 70 years old in good health.

V usage is TRBV7-9 and J usage is TRBJ2-1; TCRdb's D call, TRBD1, is unchecked because there is no DNA. Per germline, CDR1 SEHNR and CDR2 FQNEAQ (reference sequence). The CDR3 extends over 15 amino acids. The CDR3 loop reads CASSRRDSLYNEQFF.

The rearrangement joins TRBV12-3 or TRBV12-4 to TRBJ2-3; there is no DNA to check the TCRdb D call of TRBD1. This CDR3 is 14 amino acids long. The CDR3 spells CASSLGGAKDTQYF.

This chain connects TRBV4-1 to TRBJ2-3; TCRdb's D call of TRBD1 is untestable without DNA. The length of the CDR3 is 16 residues. CDR1 and CDR2 (germline): MGHRA, YSYEKL. CDR3 sequence reads: CASSQEPGAVTDTQYF.

The V and J genes are TRBV27 and TRBJ2-2; TCRdb's D gene call, TRBD2, goes unchecked for lack of DNA. Looked up from germline, CDR1 is MNHEY and CDR2 is SMNVEV (reference sequence). The CDR3 length is 16 residues. The CDR3 sequence is CASSSQLAGATGELFF.

The chain recombines TRBV20-1 with TRBJ2-7; TCRdb's D call, TRBD1, is unchecked because there is no DNA. This CDR3 region has 14 residues. Germline lookup yields CDR1 DFQATT and CDR2 SNEGSKA (reference sequence). The CDR3 region is CSAREGGEVPEQYF.

This chain uses TRBV3-1 with TRBJ2-3; the TCRdb D gene call, TRBD2, has no DNA to confirm it. This CDR3 has 19 amino acids. Germline V lookup: CDR1 LGHDT, CDR2 YNNKEL (reference sequence). This CDR3 reads CASSQDGGTSGLLANTQYF.

The chain combines TRBV3-1 with TRBJ2-1; the TRBD2 assignment by TCRdb is unverifiable without DNA. Germline V CDR1 and CDR2: LGHDT, YNNKEL (reference sequence). CDR3 length equals 16 residues. Here the CDR3 reads CASSPRTSGGAGEQFF.

The V and J genes are TRBV7-9 and TRBJ1-4; the D gene TCRdb calls, TRBD1, cannot be checked with no DNA. Looked up from germline, CDR1 is SEHNR and CDR2 is FQNEAQ (reference sequence). CDR3 length equals 14 residues. CDR3 amino acids: CASSPPNVAGKLFF.

The chain couples TRBV7-9 to TRBJ2-3; lacking DNA, the TRBD2 call made by TCRdb goes unchecked. The CDR3 has 20 residues. Germline V CDR1 and CDR2: SEHNR, FQNEAQ (reference sequence). This chain's CDR3 is CASSSLIGRAASGSTDTQYF.

The chain is built from TRBV4-3 and TRBJ2-1. Germline CDR1 LGHNA, CDR2 YSLEER. This CDR3 has 15 amino acids. The CDR3 protein is CASSQGRGSYNEQFF.

The V gene is TRBV7-9, the J gene TRBJ1-5. The CDR3 totals 12 residues. Germline CDR1 and CDR2: SEHNR and FQNEAQ (reference sequence). The CDR3 spells CASSLFPQPQHF.

The rearrangement joins TRBV24-1 to TRBJ1-1; TCRdb selects TRBD1, and the lack of DNA leaves this call unchecked. The CDR3 sequence is 11 residues long. From germline, CDR1 is KGHDR and CDR2 SFDVKD. The CDR3 is CATGTGTEAFF.

The J gene is TRBJ2-1, the V gene TRBV7-3; the D call of TRBD2 rests on TCRdb alone, since no DNA is present to check it. The CDR3 consists of 15 residues. The germline CDR1 and CDR2 sequences are SGHTA and FQGTGA. Here the CDR3 reads CASSGSGGSYNEQFF. Looking up the rest from reference TRBV7-3 and TRBJ2-1 gives the full variable domain: GAGVSQTPSNKVTEKGKYVELRCDPISGHTALYWYRQSLGQGPEFLIYFQGTGAADDSGLPNDRFFAVRPEGSVSTLKIQRTERGDSAVYLCASSGSGGSYNEQFFGPGTRLTVL.

The rearrangement links TRBV9 to TRBJ2-2; TCRdb gives TRBD2 as the D gene, but with no DNA this cannot be confirmed. The CDR3 spans 16 residues. The germline gives CDR1 SGDLS, CDR2 YYNGEE. CDR3 sequence: CASSGGPGLEAGELFF. Complete variable domain (other parts from reference TRBV9 and TRBJ2-2): DSGVTQTPKHLITATGQRVTLRCSPRSGDLSVYWYQQSLDQGLQFLIQYYNGEERAKGNILERFSAQQFPDLHSELNLSSLELGDSALYFCASSGGPGLEAGELFFGEGSRLTVL.

The chain is built from TRBV6-5 and TRBJ2-1; TCRdb's D gene call, TRBD2, goes unchecked for lack of DNA. The CDR3 spans 15 residues. The V gene's germline CDR1 is MNHEY and CDR2 SVGAGI. CDR3 amino acids: CASSYDGLAGEEQFF.

This rearrangement joins TRBV12-3 or TRBV12-4 to TRBJ1-2; TCRdb names TRBD1, which stays unverified in the absence of DNA. This CDR3 has 16 amino acids. The chain's CDR3 is CASSWTPAAGDYGYTF.

The V gene is TRBV4-1, the J gene TRBJ2-3; without DNA, the TCRdb call of TRBD2 cannot be checked. Germline CDR1 is MGHRA and CDR2 is YSYEKL. The CDR3 runs 17 residues. The CDR3 is CASSQEGRVPPTDTQYF.

The V and J genes are TRBV29-1 and TRBJ2-6. Germline V gives CDR1 SQVTM, CDR2 ANQGSEA. This CDR3 has 13 residues. CDR3 region: CSVIGLGANVLTF.

The V gene is TRBV4-1, the J gene TRBJ2-5; as DNA is missing, the TRBD2 call by TCRdb cannot be tested. This CDR3 region has 15 residues. Per the germline V gene, CDR1 is MGHRA and CDR2 is YSYEKL. CDR3 sequence reads: CASSQNHLAPETQYF.

The rearrangement uses TRBV29-1 and TRBJ2-7. Germline values: CDR1 SQVTM, CDR2 ANQGSEA. The CDR3 covers 13 residues. The CDR3 loop is CSVEGGISYEQYF.

The rearrangement uses TRBV11-2 and TRBJ2-7. Germline CDR1 SGHAT, CDR2 FQNNGV. The CDR3 totals 12 residues. This chain's CDR3 is CASSDSSYEQYF.

J is TRBJ2-1 and V is TRBV21-1; the D gene TCRdb calls, TRBD2, cannot be checked with no DNA. TRBV21-1 is assigned pseudogene status. The CDR3 is 18 amino acids. The CDR3 protein is CASSNYERGGSSYNEQFF.

The CDR3: CASSQEPGTVQGTYNEQFF. This sequence joins TRBV14 and TRBJ2-1; TCRdb lists TRBD2, though no DNA is available to test this call. Germline values: CDR1 SGHDN, CDR2 FVKESK. This CDR3 is 19 amino acids long.

V usage is TRBV25-1 and J usage is TRBJ2-1; TCRdb lists TRBD1, though no DNA is available to test this call. In germline, CDR1 is MGHDK, CDR2 SYGVNS. This CDR3 contains 17 residues. CDR3 in amino acids: CASSEYPQGFNLDEQFF.

J is TRBJ1-5 and V is TRBV6-5. There are 14 residues in the CDR3. CDR1 and CDR2 (germline): MNHEY, SVGAGI. The CDR3 loop is CASSYEWLNQPQHF.

This chain joins TRBV6-1 and TRBJ2-1; the TCRdb call, TRBD2, lacks DNA for checking. Germline V CDR1 and CDR2: MNHNS, SASEGT. The CDR3 is 13 residues long. The CDR3 sequence is CASSKDLGGEQFF.

The chain recombines TRBV6-4 with TRBJ2-1; TCRdb proposes TRBD2, but this gene call is untestable without DNA. CDR3 length: 15 amino acids. Germline V lookup: CDR1 MRHNA, CDR2 SNTAGT. The CDR3 is CASSPGGGSGNEQFF.